This T cell receptor beta chain came from a study of technical replicates of blood from a few donors. The data were produced by immunoSEQ multiplex PCR, yet TCRdb's version contains in-frame clones alone and is incomplete. The profile shows tens of thousands of clones, about 91% of them singletons. CDR1 and CDR2 (germline): WNHNN, SYGVQD (reference sequence). V was pared by 0 bases and J by 4 bases, with 6 bases of the junction left unmatched. This CDR3 comprises 16 residues. The sequenced sample consisted of T cells isolated from PBMCs. The TCR comes from a human donor in good health. This rearrangement joins TRBV10-1 to TRBJ2-3; 8 bases line up with TRBD2. The CDR3 region is CASSESSSGSSDTQYF. The CDR3 nucleotides are TGCGCCAGCAGTGAGTCGTCCAGCGGGAGTTCAGATACGCAGTATTTT.